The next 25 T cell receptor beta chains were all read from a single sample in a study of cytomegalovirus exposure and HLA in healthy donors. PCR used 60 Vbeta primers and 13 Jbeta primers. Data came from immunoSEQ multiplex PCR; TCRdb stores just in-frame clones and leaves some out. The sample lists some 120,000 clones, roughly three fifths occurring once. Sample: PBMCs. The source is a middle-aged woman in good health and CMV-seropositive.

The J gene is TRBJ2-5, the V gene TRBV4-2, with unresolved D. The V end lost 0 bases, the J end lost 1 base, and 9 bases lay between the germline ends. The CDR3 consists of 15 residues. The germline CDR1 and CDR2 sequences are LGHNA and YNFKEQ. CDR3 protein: CASSQDIQIQETQYF. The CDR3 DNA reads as TGTGCCAGCAGCCAAGATATACAGATCCAAGAGACCCAGTACTTC.

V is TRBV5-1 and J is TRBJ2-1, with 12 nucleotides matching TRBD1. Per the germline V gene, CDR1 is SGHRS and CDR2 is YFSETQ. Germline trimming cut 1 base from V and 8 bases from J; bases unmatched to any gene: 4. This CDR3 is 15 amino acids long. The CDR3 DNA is TGCGCCAGCAGCTTGTTGGGACAGGGGGCACATGAGCAGTTCTTC. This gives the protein CASSLLGQGAHEQFF. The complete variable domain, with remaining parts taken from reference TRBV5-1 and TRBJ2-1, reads KAGVTQTPRYLIKTRGQQVTLSCSPISGHRSVSWYQQTPGQGLQFLFEYFSETQRNKGNFPGRFSGRQFSNSRSEMNVSTLELGDSALYLCASSLLGQGAHEQFFGPGTRLTVL.

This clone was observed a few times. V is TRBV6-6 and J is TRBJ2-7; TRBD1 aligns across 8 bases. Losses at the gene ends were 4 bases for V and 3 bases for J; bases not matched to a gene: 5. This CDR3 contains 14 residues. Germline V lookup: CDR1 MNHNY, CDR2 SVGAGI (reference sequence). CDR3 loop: CASSSTGVIYEQYF. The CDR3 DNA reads TGTGCCAGCAGTTCGACAGGGGTAATCTACGAGCAGTACTTC.

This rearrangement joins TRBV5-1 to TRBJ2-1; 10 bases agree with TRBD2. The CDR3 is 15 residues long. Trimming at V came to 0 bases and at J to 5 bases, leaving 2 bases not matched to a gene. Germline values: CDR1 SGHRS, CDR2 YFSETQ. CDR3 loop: CASSLGTSGNNEQFF. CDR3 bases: TGCGCCAGCAGCTTGGGGACTAGCGGAAACAATGAGCAGTTCTTC.

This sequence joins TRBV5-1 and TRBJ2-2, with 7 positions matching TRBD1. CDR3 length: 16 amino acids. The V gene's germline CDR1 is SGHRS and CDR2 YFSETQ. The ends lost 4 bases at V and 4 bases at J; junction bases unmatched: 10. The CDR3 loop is CASSRRTGLFTGELFF. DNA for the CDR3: TGCGCCAGCAGCCGGAGGACAGGTCTTTTCACCGGGGAGCTGTTTTTT.

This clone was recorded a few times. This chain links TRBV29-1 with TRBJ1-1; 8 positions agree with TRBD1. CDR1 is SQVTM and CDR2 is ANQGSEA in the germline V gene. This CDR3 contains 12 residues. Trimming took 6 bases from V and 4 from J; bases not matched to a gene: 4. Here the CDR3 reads CSVRTGITEAFF. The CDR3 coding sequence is TGCAGCGTAAGGACAGGGATCACTGAAGCTTTCTTT.

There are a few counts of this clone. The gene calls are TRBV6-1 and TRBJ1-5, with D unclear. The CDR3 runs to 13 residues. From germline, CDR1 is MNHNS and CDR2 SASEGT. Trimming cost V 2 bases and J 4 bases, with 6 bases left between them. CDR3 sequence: CASSEILNQPQHF. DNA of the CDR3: TGTGCCAGCAGTGAAATTTTAAATCAGCCCCAGCATTTT.

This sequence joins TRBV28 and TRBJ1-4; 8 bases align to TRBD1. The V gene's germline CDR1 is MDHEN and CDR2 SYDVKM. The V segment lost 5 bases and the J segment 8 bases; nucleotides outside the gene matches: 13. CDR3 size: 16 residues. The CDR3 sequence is CASSLSGRGDREKLFF. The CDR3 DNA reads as TGTGCCAGCAGTCTATCCGGCAGGGGGGACAGGGAAAAACTGTTTTTT. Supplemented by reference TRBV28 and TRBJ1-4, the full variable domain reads DVKVTQSSRYLVKRTGEKVFLECVQDMDHENMFWYRQDPGLGLRLIYFSYDVKMKEKGDIPEGYSVSREKKERFSLILESASTNQTSMYLCASSLSGRGDREKLFFGSGTQLSVL.

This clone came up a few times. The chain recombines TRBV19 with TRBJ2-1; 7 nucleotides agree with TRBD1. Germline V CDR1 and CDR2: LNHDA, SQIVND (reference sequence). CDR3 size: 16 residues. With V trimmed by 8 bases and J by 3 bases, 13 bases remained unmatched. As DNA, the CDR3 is TGTGCCAGTCGTTCAGGGGGTGGGACCCGCTACAATGAGCAGTTCTTC. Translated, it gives CASRSGGGTRYNEQFF.

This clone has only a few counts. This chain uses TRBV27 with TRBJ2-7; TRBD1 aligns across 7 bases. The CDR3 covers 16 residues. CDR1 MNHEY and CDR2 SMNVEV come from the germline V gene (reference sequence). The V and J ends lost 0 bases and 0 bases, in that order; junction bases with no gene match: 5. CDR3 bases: TGTGCCAGCAGTTTATCCCGGGACAGCGACTCCTACGAGCAGTACTTC. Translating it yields CASSLSRDSDSYEQYF.

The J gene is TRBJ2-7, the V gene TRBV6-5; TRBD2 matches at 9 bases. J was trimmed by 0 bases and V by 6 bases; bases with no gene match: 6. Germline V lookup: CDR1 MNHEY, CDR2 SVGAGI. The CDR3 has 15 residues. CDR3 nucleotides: TGTGCCAGCAGCCAATCTAGCGGGGACTCCTACGAGCAGTACTTC. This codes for CASSQSSGDSYEQYF.

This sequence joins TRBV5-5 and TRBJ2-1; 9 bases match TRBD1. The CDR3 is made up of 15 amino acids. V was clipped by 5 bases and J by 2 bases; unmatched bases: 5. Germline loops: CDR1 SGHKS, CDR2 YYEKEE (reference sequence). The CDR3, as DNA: TGTGCCAGCAGTCTGGGACAGGGCACCTACAATGAGCAGTTCTTC. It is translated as CASSLGQGTYNEQFF.

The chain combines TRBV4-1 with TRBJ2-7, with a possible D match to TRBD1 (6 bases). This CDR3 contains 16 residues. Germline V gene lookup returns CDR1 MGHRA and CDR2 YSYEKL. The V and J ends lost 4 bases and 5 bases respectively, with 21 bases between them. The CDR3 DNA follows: TGCGCCAGCAGCCTAGACAGACAGGAACGATGGCACGAGCAGTACTTC. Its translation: CASSLDRQERWHEQYF.

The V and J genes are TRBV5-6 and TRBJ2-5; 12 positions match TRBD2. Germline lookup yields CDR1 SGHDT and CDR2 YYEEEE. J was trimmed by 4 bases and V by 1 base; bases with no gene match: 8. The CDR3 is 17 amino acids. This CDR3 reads CASSLYTSGGFLETQYF. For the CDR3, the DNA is TGTGCCAGCAGCTTGTATACTAGCGGGGGGTTCTTAGAGACCCAGTACTTC. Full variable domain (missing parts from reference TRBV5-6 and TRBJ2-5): DAGVTQSPTHLIKTRGQQVTLRCSPKSGHDTVSWYQQALGQGPQFIFQYYEEEERQRGNFPDRFSGHQFPNYSSELNVNALLLGDSALYLCASSLYTSGGFLETQYFGPGTRLLVL.

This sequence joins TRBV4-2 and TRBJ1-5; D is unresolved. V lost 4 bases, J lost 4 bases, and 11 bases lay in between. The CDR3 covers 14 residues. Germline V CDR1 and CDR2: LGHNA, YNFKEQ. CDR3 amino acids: CASSPRDLNQPQHF. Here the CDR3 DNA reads TGTGCCAGCAGCCCTCGGGATCTAAATCAGCCCCAGCATTTT.

The CDR3 sequence is CASSLGGVETQYF. In DNA form, the CDR3 reads TGTGCCAGCAGTCTAGGGGGGGTAGAGACCCAGTACTTC. This chain links TRBV25-1 with TRBJ2-5, with a tentative D call TRBD2 (7 bases). The CDR3 sequence is 13 residues long. Germline CDR1 and CDR2: MGHDK and SYGVNS. V dropped 5 bases and J dropped 4 bases, with 11 bases sitting between them.

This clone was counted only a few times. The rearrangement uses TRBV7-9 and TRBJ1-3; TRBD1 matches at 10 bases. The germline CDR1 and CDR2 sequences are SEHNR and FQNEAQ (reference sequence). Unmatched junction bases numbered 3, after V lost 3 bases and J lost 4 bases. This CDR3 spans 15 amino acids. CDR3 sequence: CASSLGQGIGNTIYF. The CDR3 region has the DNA TGTGCCAGCAGCTTGGGACAGGGGATAGGAAACACCATATATTTT. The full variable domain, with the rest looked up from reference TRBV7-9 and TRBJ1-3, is DTGVSQNPRHKITKRGQNVTFRCDPISEHNRLYWYRQTLGQGPEFLTYFQNEAQLEKSRLLSDRFSAERPKGSFSTLEIQRTEQGDSAMYLCASSLGQGIGNTIYFGEGSWLTVV.

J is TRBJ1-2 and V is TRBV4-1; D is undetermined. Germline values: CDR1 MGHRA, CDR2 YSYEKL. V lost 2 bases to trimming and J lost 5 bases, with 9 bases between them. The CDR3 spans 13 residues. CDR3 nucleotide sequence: TGCGCCAGCAGCCAACCCGGCGGTTATGGCTACACCTTC. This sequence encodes CASSQPGGYGYTF.

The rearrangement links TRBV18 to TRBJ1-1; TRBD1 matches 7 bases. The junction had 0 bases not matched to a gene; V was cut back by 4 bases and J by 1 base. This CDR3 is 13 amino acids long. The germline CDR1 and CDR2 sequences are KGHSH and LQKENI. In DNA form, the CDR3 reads TGTGCCAGCTCACGACAGGGGAACACTGAAGCTTTCTTT. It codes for CASSRQGNTEAFF.

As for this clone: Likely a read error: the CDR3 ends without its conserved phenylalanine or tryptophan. CDR3 bases: TGTGCCAGTAGGCGGGCCAGCTCCTACGAGCAGTACCTC. Residues: CASRRASSYEQYL. J is TRBJ2-7 and V is TRBV19; weak D call: TRBD2 (5 bases). The CDR3 covers 13 residues. From germline, CDR1 is LNHDA and CDR2 SQIVND (reference sequence). Between the trimmed V and J ends, which lost 6 bases and 0 bases, there was a span of 9 bases.

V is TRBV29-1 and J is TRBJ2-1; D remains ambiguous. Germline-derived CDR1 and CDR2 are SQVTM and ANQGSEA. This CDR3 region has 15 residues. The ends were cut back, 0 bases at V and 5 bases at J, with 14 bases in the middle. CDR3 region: CSVEDPSLPHNEQFF. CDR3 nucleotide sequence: TGCAGCGTTGAAGATCCCTCCCTCCCCCACAATGAGCAGTTCTTC.

The CDR3 bases are TGTGCCAGCAGCGTAGTAGAAAGCGGGAGTGTGACAGATACGCAGTATTTT. This sequence encodes CASSVVESGSVTDTQYF. The chain joins TRBV9 to TRBJ2-3; 8 nucleotides match TRBD2. After removal of 0 bases from V and 3 bases from J, the junction contained 9 bases not matched to a gene. The CDR3 is 17 residues long. Germline assignment: CDR1 SGDLS and CDR2 YYNGEE. Using reference TRBV9 and TRBJ2-3 for the parts outside the CDR3, the full variable domain is DSGVTQTPKHLITATGQRVTLRCSPRSGDLSVYWYQQSLDQGLQFLIQYYNGEERAKGNILERFSAQQFPDLHSELNLSSLELGDSALYFCASSVVESGSVTDTQYFGPGTRLTVL.

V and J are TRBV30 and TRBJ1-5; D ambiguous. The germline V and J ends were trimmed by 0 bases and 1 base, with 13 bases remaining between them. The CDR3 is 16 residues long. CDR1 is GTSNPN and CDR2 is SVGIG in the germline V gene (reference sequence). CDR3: CAWSVKQLSSNQPQHF. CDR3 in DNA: TGTGCCTGGAGTGTTAAACAGCTCTCGAGCAATCAGCCCCAGCATTTT.

The CDR3 coding sequence is TGCGCCAGCAGTGCAGGGGCAGATACGCAGTATTTT. It encodes CASSAGADTQYF. The chain links TRBV10-1 to TRBJ2-3; weak D call: TRBD1 (6 bases). CDR1 WNHNN and CDR2 SYGVQD come from the germline V gene (reference sequence). Trimming removed 4 bases at V and 4 bases at J, with 6 bases between. The CDR3 has 12 amino acids.

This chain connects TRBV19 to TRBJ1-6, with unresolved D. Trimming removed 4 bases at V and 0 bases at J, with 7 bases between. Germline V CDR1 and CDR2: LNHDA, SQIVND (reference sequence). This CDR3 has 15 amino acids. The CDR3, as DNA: TGTGCCAGTAGTAGTGCAGACTCCTATAATTCACCCCTCCACTTT. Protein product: CASSSADSYNSPLHF. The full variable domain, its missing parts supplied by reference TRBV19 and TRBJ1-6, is DGGITQSPKYLFRKEGQNVTLSCEQNLNHDAMYWYRQDPGQGLRLIYYSQIVNDFQKGDIAEGYSVSREKKESFPLTVTSAQKNPTAFYLCASSSADSYNSPLHFGNGTRLTVT.